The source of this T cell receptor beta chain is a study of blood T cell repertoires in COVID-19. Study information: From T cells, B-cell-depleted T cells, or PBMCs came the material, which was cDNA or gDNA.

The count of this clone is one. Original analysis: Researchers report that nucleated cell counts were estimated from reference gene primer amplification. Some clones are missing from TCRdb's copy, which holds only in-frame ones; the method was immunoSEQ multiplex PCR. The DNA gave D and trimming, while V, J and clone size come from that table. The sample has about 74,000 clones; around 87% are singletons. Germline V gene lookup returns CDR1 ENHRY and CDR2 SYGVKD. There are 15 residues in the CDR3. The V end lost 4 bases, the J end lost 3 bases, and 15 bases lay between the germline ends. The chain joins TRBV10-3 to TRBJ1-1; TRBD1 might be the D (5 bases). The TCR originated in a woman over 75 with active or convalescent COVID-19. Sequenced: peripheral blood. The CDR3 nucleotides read TGTGCCATCAGTGTTCAAAGGGGTGGAGACACTGAAGCTTTCTTT. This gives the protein CAISVQRGGDTEAFF.